Following are 30 T cell receptor beta chains from one sample sequenced in a study of CD4 T cells in relation to SARS-CoV-2 and coronaviruses. Their antigens are not known. Sequenced by immunoSEQ multiplex PCR; TCRdb stores in-frame clones only, minus some. This table has about 43,000 clones, approximately 80% appearing once. Sequencing was done on a sample of naive CD4+ T cells from PBMCs, cultured in vitro. The subset is: naive CD4+ T cells isolated by negative enrichment. These receptors were collected from an adult with COVID-19.

As DNA, the CDR3 is TGTGCCAGCAGTTACTTTACAGGCCGATCCGGCATTCAGTACTTC. Translated: CASSYFTGRSGIQYF. The chain carries TRBV6-5 and TRBJ2-4, with a weak D call TRBD1 (5 bases). CDR3 length equals 15 residues. Germline CDR1 and CDR2: MNHEY and SVGAGI. With 1 base removed from V and 9 bases from J, the gap between germline ends came to 16 bases.

This chain links TRBV18 with TRBJ2-3; 13 bases fit TRBD2. The CDR3 extends over 18 amino acids. The V and J ends lost 5 bases and 4 bases, in that order; junction bases with no gene match: 12. Germline values: CDR1 KGHSH, CDR2 LQKENI. This chain's CDR3 is CASSTGLAGAHFSDTQYF. The CDR3 region has the DNA TGTGCCAGCTCAACCGGACTAGCGGGAGCCCACTTTTCAGATACGCAGTATTTT.

Points on this clone: An end of the junction does not agree with germline; a read error may underlie this. In DNA, the CDR3 is TGTGCCAGCAGCGTAGCGGTACAGGGTCCGGTTTTCTTT. This gives the protein CASSVAVQGPVFF. The rearrangement links TRBV9 to TRBJ1-6, with D perhaps TRBD1 (6 bases). The CDR3 is 13 amino acids. Per the germline V gene, CDR1 is SGDLS and CDR2 is YYNGEE.

The chain employs TRBV19 and TRBJ2-2, with a weak D call TRBD1 (6 bases). The germline V gene encodes CDR1 LNHDA and CDR2 SQIVND (reference sequence). The germline V and J ends were trimmed by 6 bases and 4 bases, with 15 bases remaining between them. The CDR3 has 15 amino acids. The chain's CDR3 is CASRDPRTATGELFF. CDR3 sequence (DNA): TGTGCCAGTAGAGATCCCAGGACAGCCACCGGGGAGCTGTTTTTT.

This chain connects TRBV6-6 to TRBJ1-3; D not resolved. The ends were cut back, 4 bases at V and 10 bases at J, with 14 bases in the middle. Germline V gene lookup returns CDR1 MNHNY and CDR2 SVGAGI (reference sequence). The CDR3 length is 13 residues. Written as DNA, the CDR3 is TGTGCCAGCAGTTCCCGCAGTCTCCCGACCATATATTTT. It specifies CASSSRSLPTIYF.

The chain links TRBV5-1 to TRBJ2-3; maybe TRBD2 (5 bases). Germline CDR1 reads SGHRS; CDR2 reads YFSETQ. The CDR3 spans 15 residues. Trimming shortened V by 1 base and J by 6 bases, and 15 bases separated the two germline ends. Here the CDR3 reads CASSLMGNRGDTQYF. Written as DNA, the CDR3 is TGCGCCAGCAGCTTGATGGGGAACCGCGGGGATACGCAGTATTTT.

The sample holds one count of this clone. The genes are TRBV2 and TRBJ2-5, with D possibly being TRBD1 (5 bases). This CDR3 region has 13 residues. Trimming took 7 bases from V and 2 from J, leaving 11 bases between them. Germline CDR1 and CDR2: SNHLY and FYNNEI. The CDR3 protein is CASKTVIQETQYF. Here the CDR3 DNA reads TGTGCCAGCAAGACAGTTATACAAGAGACCCAGTACTTC.

This clone appeared a single time. The chain couples TRBV6-5 to TRBJ1-6; TRBD1 agrees at 7 bases. The germline CDR1 and CDR2 sequences are MNHEY and SVGAGI. V trimming: 11 bases; J trimming: 5 bases; junction bases outside the gene matches: 3. This CDR3 has 12 amino acids. The CDR3 bases are TGTGCCCCCCAGGGGGATAATTCACCCCTCCACTTT. Translating gives CAPQGDNSPLHF.

The chain joins TRBV4-2 to TRBJ2-1, with TRBD1 matching over 10 bases. The CDR3 covers 18 residues. The germline gives CDR1 LGHNA, CDR2 YNFKEQ. Trimming removed 0 bases from V and 9 bases from J; junction bases left unmatched: 14. The chain's CDR3 is CASSQEVSWTGGTGEQFF. CDR3 DNA sequence: TGTGCCAGCAGCCAAGAAGTTTCGTGGACAGGGGGTACAGGTGAGCAGTTCTTC.

The V gene is TRBV18, the J gene TRBJ2-3; 8 bases agree with TRBD1. V was pared by 6 bases and J by 2 bases, with 7 bases of the junction left unmatched. CDR1 KGHSH and CDR2 LQKENI come from the germline V gene. The CDR3 length is 15 residues. The CDR3: CASSRTGKITDTQYF. The CDR3 DNA sequence: TGTGCCAGCTCTCGGACAGGGAAGATCACAGATACGCAGTATTTT. The full variable domain, completed using reference TRBV18 and TRBJ2-3, is NAGVMQNPRHLVRRRGQEARLRCSPMKGHSHVYWYRQLPEEGLKFMVYLQKENIIDESGMPKERFSAEFPKEGPSILRIQQVVRGDSAAYFCASSRTGKITDTQYFGPGTRLTVL.

The chain is built from TRBV5-4 and TRBJ2-2; D remains unclear. Trimming left V 0 bases short and J 3 bases short, with 0 bases between. This CDR3 contains 12 residues. Germline-derived CDR1 and CDR2 are SGHNT and YYREEE (reference sequence). The CDR3 spells CASSLDTGELFF. The CDR3 DNA is TGTGCCAGCAGCTTGGACACCGGGGAGCTGTTTTTT.

This clone was seen a handful of times. The rearrangement links TRBV7-9 to TRBJ1-1; D ambiguous. This CDR3 has 11 amino acids. Trimming took 3 bases from V and 11 from J, leaving 10 bases between them. The germline V gene encodes CDR1 SEHNR and CDR2 FQNEAQ (reference sequence). CDR3 residues: CASSFMESAFF. As DNA, the CDR3 is TGTGCCAGCAGCTTCATGGAATCGGCTTTCTTT.

The chain uses TRBV13 and TRBJ2-5, with TRBD1 matching over 9 bases. J gave up 0 bases and V 3 bases, and 2 bases lay outside the gene matches. Looked up from germline, CDR1 is PRHDT and CDR2 is FYEKMQ (reference sequence). The CDR3 sequence is 15 residues long. This CDR3 reads CASSLDRGDQETQYF. The DNA for the CDR3 is TGTGCCAGCAGCTTGGACAGGGGAGACCAAGAGACCCAGTACTTC. The entire variable domain, with the rest obtained from reference TRBV13 and TRBJ2-5, is as follows: AAGVIQSPRHLIKEKRETATLKCYPIPRHDTVYWYQQGPGQDPQFLISFYEKMQSDKGSIPDRFSAQQFSDYHSELNMSSLELGDSALYFCASSLDRGDQETQYFGPGTRLLVL.

This chain joins TRBV24-1 and TRBJ1-1; weak D call: TRBD1 (6 bases). The CDR3 consists of 13 residues. V lost 1 base, J lost 8 bases, and 10 bases lay in between. In germline, CDR1 is KGHDR, CDR2 SFDVKD. The CDR3 bases are TGTGCCACCAGTGATTTAGTAGGGACAGAAGCTTTCTTT. Protein sequence: CATSDLVGTEAFF.

This chain links TRBV12-3 or TRBV12-4 with TRBJ2-5; D gene ambiguous. V was clipped by 5 bases and J by 13 bases, with 11 bases between them. This CDR3 has 10 residues. CDR3 DNA sequence: TGTGCCAGCAGTACCCGAGTCCTGTACTTC. It is translated as CASSTRVLYF.

This chain links TRBV5-6 with TRBJ2-3, with no clear D. Germline loops: CDR1 SGHDT, CDR2 YYEEEE. This CDR3 spans 14 amino acids. The germline V and J ends were trimmed by 3 bases and 6 bases, with 14 bases remaining between them. CDR3 sequence reads: CASSSWTGTDTQYF. In DNA, the CDR3 is TGTGCCAGCAGCTCTTGGACCGGTACGGATACGCAGTATTTT.

The chain joins TRBV7-3 to TRBJ2-3, with a possible D match to TRBD2 (5 bases). Germline V gives CDR1 SGHTA, CDR2 FQGTGA. Trimming removed 0 bases from V and 1 base from J, with 8 bases in between. This CDR3 comprises 15 residues. The CDR3 loop reads CASSLTVSGTDTQYF. The CDR3 nucleotides read TGTGCCAGCAGCTTAACGGTTAGCGGCACAGATACGCAGTATTTT.

This clone showed up just once. The chain has TRBV7-9 and TRBJ1-1; tentative D call: TRBD1 (6 bases). The V gene's germline CDR1 is SEHNR and CDR2 FQNEAQ (reference sequence). Between the trimmed V and J ends, which lost 3 bases and 6 bases, there was a span of 8 bases. This CDR3 is 12 amino acids long. As DNA, the CDR3 is TGTGCCAGCAGCTTGCAGGGGCCTGAAGCTTTCTTT. This sequence encodes CASSLQGPEAFF.

The chain is built from TRBV3-1 (or the pseudogene TRBV3-2) and TRBJ2-1; D unresolved. The CDR3 totals 14 residues. Germline-derived CDR1 and CDR2 are LGHDT and YNNKEL (reference sequence). Trimming cost V 0 bases and J 6 bases, with 9 bases left between them. The CDR3 protein is CASSQDLLANEQFF. CDR3 nucleotide sequence: TGTGCCAGCAGCCAAGATCTTCTTGCCAATGAGCAGTTCTTC.

DNA of the CDR3: TGTGCCAGCAGCTATACCTACGAGCAGTACTTC. Protein: CASSYTYEQYF. The chain carries TRBV7-3 and TRBJ2-7; D is unresolved. The CDR3 is made up of 11 amino acids. Trimming left V 4 bases short and J 2 bases short, with 3 bases between. Looked up from germline, CDR1 is SGHTA and CDR2 is FQGTGA.

A few counts support this clone. The gene calls are TRBV3-1 (or the pseudogene TRBV3-2) and TRBJ1-1; possibly TRBD1 for D (6 bases). The V and J ends lost 0 bases and 9 bases respectively, with 11 bases between them. From germline, CDR1 is LGHDT and CDR2 YNNKEL (reference sequence). There are 13 residues in the CDR3. The CDR3 nucleotides read TGTGCCAGCAGCCAAGAGACACAGGGTAAAGCTTTCTTT. This sequence encodes CASSQETQGKAFF.

Points on this clone: The same CDR3 arises from other DNA sequences in this sample as well. The chain links TRBV28 to TRBJ2-7; D is ambiguous. The germline V gene has CDR1 MDHEN and CDR2 SYDVKM. This CDR3 region has 11 residues. V gave up 4 bases and J gave up 4 bases, with 5 bases separating them. The CDR3 DNA follows: TGTGCCAGCAGTTCTCGATACGAGCAGTACTTC. Protein product: CASSSRYEQYF.

The chain is built from TRBV2 and TRBJ1-3; D call uncertain. The V and J ends lost 8 bases and 3 bases respectively, with 11 bases between them. The CDR3 sequence is 13 residues long. From germline, CDR1 is SNHLY and CDR2 FYNNEI. The CDR3 here is CASSNEVGNTIYF. The DNA for the CDR3 is TGTGCCAGCTCGAATGAGGTTGGAAACACCATATATTTT.

V gene TRBV2 combines with J gene TRBJ2-3; weak D call: TRBD2 (6 bases). CDR3 size: 16 residues. Deletions cut 4 bases from V and 0 bases from J, with 14 bases between. The germline V gene encodes CDR1 SNHLY and CDR2 FYNNEI. The CDR3 DNA reads as TGTGCCAGCAGTGGGGCGGGAACAACTAGCACAGATACGCAGTATTTT. It translates to CASSGAGTTSTDTQYF.

V usage is TRBV5-3 and J usage is TRBJ2-1; D may be TRBD2 (6 bases). TRBV5-3 counts as an open reading frame of uncertain function. The V end was cut by 0 bases, the J end by 14 bases, with 9 bases between. CDR3 length: 11 residues. CDR3 in amino acids: CARSLGGKEFF. CDR3 bases: TGTGCCAGAAGCTTGGGCGGGAAAGAGTTCTTC.

This chain joins TRBV12-3 or TRBV12-4 and TRBJ2-2; D is unresolved. There are 13 residues in the CDR3. V was clipped by 7 bases and J by 2 bases, with 8 bases between them. The CDR3 region has the DNA TGTGCCAGCACCCGAGAAAACACCGGGGAGCTGTTTTTT. This translates into CASTRENTGELFF.

The gene calls are TRBV4-1 and TRBJ2-5; tentatively, D is TRBD2 (6 bases). V lost 1 base, J lost 5 bases, and 20 bases lay in between. The CDR3 length is 17 residues. The germline V gene has CDR1 MGHRA and CDR2 YSYEKL. Written as DNA, the CDR3 is TGCGCCAGCAGCCAAGGCCTGCTGACTAGTGTGTTGGAGACCCAGTACTTC. It specifies CASSQGLLTSVLETQYF.

The V and J genes are TRBV6-5 and TRBJ2-5; 11 nucleotides line up with TRBD2. This CDR3 is built from 14 residues. J lost 2 bases, V lost 7 bases, and 3 bases had no gene match. Germline-derived CDR1 and CDR2 are MNHEY and SVGAGI. CDR3 residues: CASTLAGGQETQYF. The CDR3 bases are TGTGCCAGCACCCTAGCGGGAGGACAAGAGACCCAGTACTTC.

This chain uses TRBV27 with TRBJ1-6; D not certain. CDR3 length: 14 residues. Trimming left V 6 bases short and J 7 bases short, with 13 bases between. Germline V CDR1 and CDR2: MNHEY, SMNVEV (reference sequence). CDR3 sequence reads: CASSPYEKNSPLHF. CDR3 DNA: TGTGCCAGCAGCCCGTACGAGAAGAATTCACCCCTCCACTTT.

The CDR3: CASSFAGELNEQFF. As DNA, the CDR3 is TGTGCCAGCAGCTTCGCGGGAGAACTCAATGAGCAGTTCTTC. The V gene is TRBV7-9, the J gene TRBJ2-1; 7 bases align to TRBD2. This CDR3 is 14 amino acids long. CDR1 is SEHNR, CDR2 FQNEAQ, per germline (reference sequence). The ends lost 3 bases at V and 6 bases at J; junction bases unmatched: 5.